The entry that follows covers one T cell receptor (beta chain) sequence. Trimming took 2 bases from V and 1 from J, leaving 16 bases between them. Germline V gene lookup returns CDR1 SGHDT and CDR2 YYEEEE. This CDR3 region has 17 residues. This sample is part of a study of Graves' ophthalmopathy and Graves' hyperthyroidism. Patients were diagnosed from clinical symptoms, serum thyroxine, TRAb, thyroid ultrasound and orbital computed tomography. Amplifying from RNA transcripts, the study obtained TCR beta CDR3 regions. An opening RT-PCR round employed HTBI primers and preceded a second-round multiplex PCR. One entry per CDR3 protein results from TCRdb running MiXCR on the multiplex PCR reads. The sample gives approximately 1.2 million distinct CDR3 sequences, about two fifths of which show up once; roughly 10% is in the top ten.

Source material: peripheral blood or thyroid tissue (not recorded which). The TCR comes from an adult man with Graves' hyperthyroidism. The V call is TRBV5-6, the J call TRBJ1-3; D unresolved. The CDR3 coding sequence is TGTGCCAGCAGCTTACTGCCCGACGGGGTTTCTGGAAACACCATATATTTT. It translates to CASSLLPDGVSGNTIYF.